This is a list of T cell receptor beta chains from one sample in a study of blood T cell repertoires in COVID-19. The protocol was immunoSEQ multiplex PCR, while the TCRdb copy is restricted to in-frame clones and leaves out a portion. The top ten clones hold 0.95% to 1.5% of a sample with some 250,000 clones, about 89% of them seen once. Sequencing was done on a sample of PBMCs or T cells enriched from blood (not recorded which). The receptor source for this set is a human donor in a cohort exposed to, infected with or recovered from COVID-19 (not recorded which). The donor label of this sample is uncertain. CDR3s include the opening cysteine and the closing phenylalanine or tryptophan. The order of the fields is J gene, V gene, CDR3 protein.

TRBJ1-2 TRBV13 CASSLAQGNYGYTF
TRBJ1-2 TRBV5-1 CASSRTGIYGYTF
TRBJ2-5 TRBV3-1/TRBV3-2 CASSRGKVPGETQYF
TRBJ2-7 TRBV7-6 CASSLYSGGAFGNEQYF
TRBJ1-1 TRBV6-1 CASSERGNTEAFF
TRBJ1-3 TRBV7-6 CASSSGQGRNTIYF
TRBJ1-1 TRBV7-9 CASSFGTPPEAFF
TRBJ1-1 TRBV7-8 CASRGTVGTEAFF
TRBJ1-1 TRBV13 CASSFKTGFDTEAFF
TRBJ1-4 TRBV12-5 CASGSGEGREKLFF
TRBJ2-1 TRBV14 CASSLRGTSRSSYNEQFF
TRBJ2-2 TRBV19 CASSMQGVDTGELFF
TRBJ1-4 TRBV4-1 CASSPTGAANEKLFF
TRBJ1-1 TRBV30 CAWSNPREAFF
TRBJ2-5 TRBV2 CASSPGQKETQYF
TRBJ1-1 TRBV4-2 CASSRGGKDTEAFF
TRBJ2-7 TRBV7-2 CASSITGTGTYEQYF
TRBJ1-5 TRBV30 CAWSEGQGDQPQHF
TRBJ1-2 TRBV30 CAWSPGGYGYTF
TRBJ2-3 TRBV4-1 CASSQARGRGGADTQYF
TRBJ2-3 TRBV6-4 CASSDSSGGAADTQYF
TRBJ2-2 TRBV4-3 CASSHSGTGRVTGELFF
TRBJ2-7 TRBV6-5 CASSSSLGGYEQYF
TRBJ1-4 TRBV27 CASSPIRTGAIEKLFF
TRBJ2-3 TRBV18 CASSPYGGSTDTQYF
TRBJ2-2 TRBV5-6 CASRTTNTGELFF
TRBJ2-3 TRBV29-1 CSVQQGAWGTDTQYF
TRBJ2-7 TRBV4-1 CASSQVLAGGKVREQYF
TRBJ2-1 TRBV9 CASSDETSGEYNEQFF
TRBJ2-7 TRBV2 CASSGGLAGGKEGEQYF